Shown below are 3 T cell receptor beta chains from a single sample sequenced in a study of blood T cells in healthy people across ages. A sample-barcoded 5' primer and a J-beta primer mix were used in a second PCR of roughly 6 to 11 cycles. TCRdb reprocessed the 5' RACE reads with MiXCR, giving one entry per CDR3 protein. The profile shows approximately 320,000 distinct CDR3 sequences, around 29% of them singletons. Specimen: blood. Receptor source: a woman aged 70-85 years in good health.

The V gene is TRBV19, the J gene TRBJ2-7; D unresolved. V lost 6 bases, J lost 3 bases, and 18 bases lay in between. The germline CDR1 and CDR2 sequences are LNHDA and SQIVND (reference sequence). The CDR3 runs to 15 residues. The CDR3 sequence: CASSTPGRRGYEQYF. The CDR3 DNA reads as TGTGCCAGTAGCACCCCTGGCCGTCGCGGCTACGAGCAGTACTTC.

This clonotype was detected a few times. This rearrangement joins TRBV18 to TRBJ2-1, with D unresolved. CDR3 length: 12 amino acids. V lost 3 bases and J 8 bases, leaving 8 bases between the germline ends. Germline CDR1 KGHSH, CDR2 LQKENI. CDR3 DNA sequence: TGTGCCAGCTCACCGAGTGAGGATGAGCAGTTCTTC. Translating it yields CASSPSEDEQFF.

This clonotype was observed a few times. The chain combines TRBV5-5 with TRBJ2-1, with TRBD2 matching 9 bases. Germline V gene sequence: CDR1 SGHKS, CDR2 YYEKEE (reference sequence). This CDR3 has 16 residues. With V trimmed by 5 bases and J by 12 bases, 18 bases remained unmatched. CDR3 bases: TGTGCCAGCAGTTATATTACTAGCGGGCAACTGCCCGGGCAGTTCTTC. It translates to CASSYITSGQLPGQFF.